These 32 T cell receptor beta chains were sequenced from one sample in a study of shared clonotypes between healthy human individuals. Sequenced by immunoSEQ multiplex PCR; TCRdb stores in-frame clones only, minus some. Of hundreds of thousands of clones listed, 90% to 96% were seen once; the top ten hold roughly 0.06%. Sequencing used naive CD4+ T cells sorted from blood. Subset specified: CD45RA+ positively selected. Receptors originate from a woman under 40 in good health.

CDR3 loop: CASSNNNYGYTF. The DNA for the CDR3 is TGTGCCAGTAGTAACAACAACTATGGCTACACCTTC. The rearrangement uses TRBV19 and TRBJ1-2; D is unresolved. This CDR3 comprises 12 residues. V lost 4 bases to trimming and J lost 2 bases, with 5 bases between them. Per germline, CDR1 LNHDA and CDR2 SQIVND (reference sequence).

The chain links TRBV13 to TRBJ2-7; 9 bases map to TRBD2. The V segment lost 1 base and the J segment 7 bases; nucleotides outside the gene matches: 17. Germline V gene sequence: CDR1 PRHDT, CDR2 FYEKMQ (reference sequence). The CDR3 loop spans 18 amino acids. The CDR3 nucleotides read TGTGCCAGCAGCTTAGTCTCGGGGAAACTAGCGGGTGCTGGGGAGCAGTACTTC. Translating it yields CASSLVSGKLAGAGEQYF.

The rearrangement joins TRBV7-2 to TRBJ2-5, with 11 bases lining up with TRBD2. TRBJ2-7 explains the end of the DNA better; the J call may be wrong. The CDR3 is 15 residues long. CDR1 is SGHTA, CDR2 FQGNSA, per germline. The CDR3 nucleotides read TGTGCCAGCAGCTTTTCCCTAGCGGGAGGCTACGAGCAGTACTTC. Encoded protein: CASSFSLAGGYEQYF.

V is TRBV15 and J is TRBJ2-5, with D possibly called TRBD1 or TRBD2 (6 bases each). CDR3 length equals 13 residues. V was trimmed by 1 base and J by 5 bases, leaving 8 bases between them. The germline V gene has CDR1 LNHNV and CDR2 YYDKDF (reference sequence). The CDR3 nucleotides are TGTGCCACCAGCAGAGGGAGGGGGGAGACCCAGTACTTC. This translates into CATSRGRGETQYF.

This chain links TRBV2 with TRBJ2-1; 9 nucleotides line up with TRBD2. The CDR3 has 14 amino acids. V gave up 7 bases and J gave up 7 bases; unmatched junction bases: 8. CDR1 and CDR2 from the germline V gene are SNHLY and FYNNEI. This CDR3 is CASTPGLAGNEQFF. The DNA for the CDR3 is TGTGCCAGCACCCCGGGACTAGCCGGGAATGAGCAGTTCTTC.

V is TRBV20-1 and J is TRBJ2-1; D gene ambiguous. Per germline, CDR1 DFQATT and CDR2 SNEGSKA (reference sequence). The CDR3 runs 11 residues. V was shortened by 6 bases and J by 16 bases, with 19 bases between the two germline ends. The CDR3: CSAPESRIRFF. Here the CDR3 DNA reads TGCAGTGCCCCAGAGTCCCGGATCCGATTCTTC.

The rearrangement joins TRBV7-3 to TRBJ1-3; no definite D call. The germline V gene has CDR1 SGHTA and CDR2 FQGTGA. CDR3 length: 15 residues. The ends were cut back, 2 bases at V and 0 bases at J, with 8 bases in the middle. This chain's CDR3 is CASSLDGNSGNTIYF. The CDR3 DNA follows: TGTGCCAGCAGCTTAGATGGGAACTCTGGAAACACCATATATTTT.

The chain has TRBV5-8 and TRBJ2-6; a possible D gene is TRBD1 (6 bases). V was pared by 6 bases and J by 0 bases, with 19 bases between. CDR3 length equals 18 residues. Germline V gives CDR1 SGHTS, CDR2 YDEGEE. The CDR3: CASKNDRRIRSGANVLTF. The CDR3 bases are TGTGCCAGCAAAAACGACAGGAGGATACGCTCTGGGGCCAACGTCCTGACTTTC. Using reference TRBV5-8 and TRBJ2-6 for the parts outside the CDR3, the full variable domain is EAGVTQSPTHLIKTRGQQATLRCSPISGHTSVYWYQQALGLGLQFLLWYDEGEERNRGNFPPRFSGRQFPNYSSELNVNALELEDSALYLCASKNDRRIRSGANVLTFGAGSRLTVL.

The chain is built from TRBV18 and TRBJ2-5; 10 bases line up with TRBD2. This CDR3 has 16 residues. V trimming: 3 bases; J trimming: 11 bases; junction bases outside the gene matches: 15. Germline CDR1 and CDR2: KGHSH and LQKENI. The CDR3 nucleotides are TGTGCCAGCTCACCGATTGGACTAGCGGAGTCGGGGGAGCAGTACTTC. Translating it yields CASSPIGLAESGEQYF.

The V call is TRBV28, the J call TRBJ2-7; D is undetermined. There are 12 residues in the CDR3. The germline V and J ends were trimmed by 1 base and 3 bases, with 4 bases remaining between them. CDR1 is MDHEN, CDR2 SYDVKM, per germline. In DNA, the CDR3 is TGTGCCAGCAGTTTATTTGGCTACGAGCAGTACTTC. Encoded protein: CASSLFGYEQYF.

The chain carries TRBV15 and TRBJ2-5; no firm D call. The CDR3 extends over 12 amino acids. Germline lookup yields CDR1 LNHNV and CDR2 YYDKDF (reference sequence). Trimming took off 1 base at V and 5 bases at J, with 5 bases between the two ends. DNA of the CDR3: TGTGCCACCAGCAGAGCTCAGGAGACCCAGTACTTC. Amino acids: CATSRAQETQYF. Combining the CDR3 with reference TRBV15 and TRBJ2-5 gives the whole variable domain DAMVIQNPRYQVTQFGKPVTLSCSQTLNHNVMYWYQQKSSQAPKLLFHYYDKDFNNEADTPDNFQSRRPNTSFCFLDIRSPGLGDTAMYLCATSRAQETQYFGPGTRLLVL.

The J gene is TRBJ2-5, the V gene TRBV10-3; D unclear. Judging by the DNA end, TRBJ2-7 fits better; the J call may be wrong. In germline, CDR1 is ENHRY, CDR2 SYGVKD. The CDR3 sequence is 12 residues long. The CDR3 protein is CAIRDSAYEQYF. For the CDR3, the DNA is TGTGCCATCAGAGACTCGGCCTACGAGCAGTACTTC.

The chain links TRBV5-1 to TRBJ2-7; D gene ambiguous. The CDR3 extends over 14 amino acids. The germline V gene encodes CDR1 SGHRS and CDR2 YFSETQ. V was shortened by 1 base and J by 5 bases, with 13 bases between the two germline ends. DNA for the CDR3: TGCGCCAGCAGCTTGCCGGACCCACACAACGAGCAGTACTTC. Its translation: CASSLPDPHNEQYF. Full variable domain (remainder filled in from reference TRBV5-1 and TRBJ2-7): KAGVTQTPRYLIKTRGQQVTLSCSPISGHRSVSWYQQTPGQGLQFLFEYFSETQRNKGNFPGRFSGRQFSNSRSEMNVSTLELGDSALYLCASSLPDPHNEQYFGPGTRLTVT.

The rearrangement links TRBV25-1 to TRBJ1-2; no definite D call. Trimming took 2 bases from V and 2 from J, leaving 21 bases between them. Germline lookup yields CDR1 MGHDK and CDR2 SYGVNS. The CDR3 covers 18 residues. The CDR3 coding sequence is TGTGCCAGCAGTGAACCTAGGAAGTTACCCCCGGACAACTATGGCTACACCTTC. Residues: CASSEPRKLPPDNYGYTF.

V and J are TRBV18 and TRBJ1-1; 7 nucleotides line up with TRBD1. This CDR3 spans 14 amino acids. V shed 5 bases and J 5 bases; nucleotides not matched to a gene: 8. The V gene's germline CDR1 is KGHSH and CDR2 LQKENI. The CDR3: CASSRQGGDTEAFF. DNA of the CDR3: TGTGCCAGCTCAAGACAGGGAGGCGATACTGAAGCTTTCTTT.

In nucleotides, the CDR3 is TGTGCCAGCAGCAAGCCCCTAGGGGAGGTGGGTCGGGAGCAGTACTTC. Translation gives CASSKPLGEVGREQYF. This sequence joins TRBV21-1 and TRBJ2-7; the DNA was not used to check the table's D call, TRBD2. TRBV21-1 is annotated as a pseudogene. The CDR3 loop spans 16 amino acids.

The chain is built from TRBV11-1 and TRBJ2-2, with 10 bases aligning to TRBD2. CDR3 length: 15 residues. CDR1 is SGHAT, CDR2 FQDESV, per germline (reference sequence). With V trimmed by 4 bases and J by 5 bases, 4 bases remained unmatched. CDR3 loop: CASSSGLAATGELFF. CDR3 nucleotides: TGTGCCAGCAGCTCAGGACTAGCGGCTACCGGGGAGCTGTTTTTT.

The V and J genes are TRBV28 and TRBJ2-5, with a tentative D call TRBD1 (5 bases). Trimming removed 3 bases at V and 4 bases at J, with 18 bases between. This CDR3 comprises 16 residues. CDR1 is MDHEN, CDR2 SYDVKM, per germline. CDR3: CASSLLRQGPRETQYF. The CDR3 coding sequence is TGTGCCAGCAGTTTGCTTAGGCAGGGCCCCCGAGAGACCCAGTACTTC. Complete variable domain (other parts from reference TRBV28 and TRBJ2-5): DVKVTQSSRYLVKRTGEKVFLECVQDMDHENMFWYRQDPGLGLRLIYFSYDVKMKEKGDIPEGYSVSREKKERFSLILESASTNQTSMYLCASSLLRQGPRETQYFGPGTRLLVL.

The chain carries TRBV5-1 and TRBJ2-1; 7 bases line up with TRBD2. The CDR3 totals 14 residues. The germline V gene has CDR1 SGHRS and CDR2 YFSETQ. The V and J ends lost 0 bases and 8 bases, in that order; junction bases with no gene match: 5. The CDR3 DNA reads TGCGCCAGCAGCTTGGTTCTAGCGGTGGATGAGCAGTTCTTC. Translated: CASSLVLAVDEQFF.

The V and J genes are TRBV18 and TRBJ1-2; weak D call: TRBD1 (5 bases). With 3 bases removed from V and 6 bases from J, the gap between germline ends came to 17 bases. Per germline, CDR1 KGHSH and CDR2 LQKENI. The CDR3 runs 15 residues. CDR3 DNA: TGTGCCAGCTCACCTAACATCGGAGAGGGGAATGGCTACACCTTC. This codes for CASSPNIGEGNGYTF.

The V gene is TRBV27, the J gene TRBJ1-1, with 7 positions matching TRBD1. CDR1 and CDR2 from the germline V gene are MNHEY and SMNVEV (reference sequence). The CDR3 extends over 13 amino acids. The V and J ends lost 8 bases and 2 bases, in that order; junction bases with no gene match: 5. The DNA of the CDR3 is TGTGCCAGCGGGGGACAGCCCAACACTGAAGCTTTCTTT. Amino acid sequence: CASGGQPNTEAFF.

The chain recombines TRBV6-5 with TRBJ1-1; a weak D match, TRBD1 (5 bases). The germline V and J ends were trimmed by 7 bases and 0 bases, with 12 bases remaining between them. CDR1 MNHEY and CDR2 SVGAGI come from the germline V gene. The length of the CDR3 is 14 residues. CDR3 sequence reads: CASTPGRMNTEAFF. CDR3 DNA sequence: TGTGCCAGCACCCCGGGACGGATGAACACTGAAGCTTTCTTT.

V is TRBV28 and J is TRBJ1-2, with D uncertain. CDR3 length: 11 residues. With 3 bases removed from V and 6 bases from J, the gap between germline ends came to 5 bases. In germline, CDR1 is MDHEN, CDR2 SYDVKM. CDR3 sequence reads: CASSLSHGYTF. CDR3 DNA: TGTGCCAGCAGTTTGTCGCATGGCTACACCTTC.

This clone has just one count. The chain recombines TRBV18 with TRBJ2-1, with TRBD2 as a possible D gene (7 bases). The CDR3 length is 15 residues. Germline values: CDR1 KGHSH, CDR2 LQKENI. Trimming stripped 0 bases from V and 7 bases from J, with 13 bases between. The CDR3 loop reads CASSPPRGARNEQFF. The CDR3 DNA reads TGTGCCAGCTCACCACCCCGGGGGGCCCGGAATGAGCAGTTCTTC.

V usage is TRBV5-1 and J usage is TRBJ2-1, with TRBD2 matching 12 bases. CDR1 and CDR2 from the germline V gene are SGHRS and YFSETQ. The CDR3 sequence is 16 residues long. The V gene end was trimmed by 4 bases and the J gene end by 0 bases; junction bases not matched to a gene: 2. The CDR3 reads CASSTSGRSSYNEQFF. CDR3 DNA: TGCGCCAGCAGCACTAGCGGGAGGTCCTCCTACAATGAGCAGTTCTTC. The entire variable domain, with the rest obtained from reference TRBV5-1 and TRBJ2-1, is as follows: KAGVTQTPRYLIKTRGQQVTLSCSPISGHRSVSWYQQTPGQGLQFLFEYFSETQRNKGNFPGRFSGRQFSNSRSEMNVSTLELGDSALYLCASSTSGRSSYNEQFFGPGTRLTVL.

The V gene is TRBV15, the J gene TRBJ1-4; D not certain. Trimming took 0 bases from V and 8 from J, leaving 10 bases between them. Germline V gives CDR1 LNHNV, CDR2 YYDKDF (reference sequence). The CDR3 contains 14 residues. The CDR3 DNA follows: TGTGCCACCAGCAGAGATCCTGGAAACGAAAAACTGTTTTTT. Protein sequence: CATSRDPGNEKLFF. The variable domain in full, with the rest retrieved from reference TRBV15 and TRBJ1-4, is DAMVIQNPRYQVTQFGKPVTLSCSQTLNHNVMYWYQQKSSQAPKLLFHYYDKDFNNEADTPDNFQSRRPNTSFCFLDIRSPGLGDTAMYLCATSRDPGNEKLFFGSGTQLSVL.

The chain links TRBV5-1 to TRBJ1-2; maybe TRBD1 (6 bases). The V and J ends lost 2 bases and 4 bases respectively, with 30 bases between them. Germline CDR1 reads SGHRS; CDR2 reads YFSETQ. The CDR3 totals 20 residues. The CDR3 region is CASSFIGGKGARETAYGYTF. The CDR3 nucleotides are TGCGCCAGCAGCTTCATAGGGGGTAAGGGTGCGAGGGAGACGGCCTATGGCTACACCTTC.

The J gene is TRBJ2-5, the V gene TRBV28; D not certain. The length of the CDR3 is 12 residues. With 1 base removed from V and 5 bases from J, the gap between germline ends came to 5 bases. Per germline, CDR1 MDHEN and CDR2 SYDVKM. CDR3 sequence: CASSLSRETQYF. DNA for the CDR3: TGTGCCAGCAGTTTATCTAGGGAGACCCAGTACTTC.

V and J are TRBV28 and TRBJ1-5; possible D gene TRBD1, 6 bases. The length of the CDR3 is 19 residues. The germline gives CDR1 MDHEN, CDR2 SYDVKM. V was trimmed by 1 base and J by 0 bases, leaving 19 bases between them. The CDR3 DNA reads as TGTGCCAGCAGTTTATATGGTGGACAGTTCCTACTTAGCAATCAGCCCCAGCATTTT. Translation: CASSLYGGQFLLSNQPQHF.

V gene TRBV25-1 combines with J gene TRBJ2-7; weak D call: TRBD1 (6 bases). The CDR3 has 14 residues. Germline CDR1 and CDR2: MGHDK and SYGVNS. V gave up 2 bases and J gave up 2 bases, with 10 bases separating them. The CDR3 nucleotides read TGTGCCAGCAGTGAAGGGGGCGCAGCCTACGAGCAGTACTTC. Its protein is CASSEGGAAYEQYF.

V is TRBV9 and J is TRBJ1-4; TRBD1 aligns across 10 bases. Trimming took 4 bases from V and 8 from J; bases not matched to a gene: 8. This CDR3 has 15 residues. In germline, CDR1 is SGDLS, CDR2 YYNGEE. CDR3 residues: CASSPGGTGVEKLFF. CDR3 DNA sequence: TGTGCCAGCAGCCCAGGGGGGACAGGGGTCGAAAAACTGTTTTTT.

V gene TRBV28 combines with J gene TRBJ2-1, with 12 positions matching TRBD2. V dropped 9 bases and J dropped 4; count of bases not matched to a gene: 10. The germline gives CDR1 MDHEN, CDR2 SYDVKM. The CDR3 has 16 residues. In DNA form, the CDR3 reads TGTGCCAGTGGCCTCGGGACTAGCGGGTCATACAATGAGCAGTTCTTC. Amino acids: CASGLGTSGSYNEQFF.